The subject of this entry is one TCR beta chain. Its antigen remains unknown. The V gene's germline CDR1 is PRHDT and CDR2 FYEKMQ (reference sequence). CDR3 length: 14 amino acids. V gave up 4 bases and J gave up 5 bases; unmatched junction bases: 4. This sample was included in a study of OX40 agonist ivuxolimab in advanced cancers. Some clones are missing from TCRdb's copy, which holds only in-frame ones; the method was immunoSEQ multiplex PCR. The table records about 16,000 clones, 90% of them present only once. Study-level results: A proportion of nonresponders additionally exhibited low normalized T-cell clonal expansion. Relative to CD4+, CD8+ T cells held more expanded clones on average.

This receptor was identified in an adult with an advanced solid tumor such as melanoma, head and neck, liver or kidney cancer. The sample here was CD4+ or CD8+ T cells sorted from blood, taken in a trial of the OX40 agonist ivuxolimab. The chain uses TRBV13 and TRBJ2-5, with 10 bases matching TRBD2. The CDR3 here is CASSSTSGKETQYF. CDR3 coding DNA: TGTGCCAGCAGCTCCACTAGCGGGAAGGAGACCCAGTACTTC.